This is a list of T cell receptor beta chains from one sample in a study of cytomegalovirus exposure and HLA in healthy donors. Assay: immunoSEQ multiplex PCR; the TCRdb copy retains only in-frame clones and omits some. The sample includes 100,000 to 150,000 clones, approximately 17% of them seen just once. The sequencing sample was made of PBMCs. The receptors come from a female donor in good health and CMV-seropositive. Both conserved end residues are part of each CDR3. D genes are given only for firm matches. A clone size is listed for some rows: how often the clone was seen (once, few, many), or a class if it is expanded.

V gene	D gene	J gene	clone size	CDR3 DNA	CDR3 protein
TRBV5-1	.	TRBJ1-1	.	TGCGCCAGCAGCCAAGACAGCCTGAACACTGAAGCTTTCTTT	CASSQDSLNTEAFF
TRBV28	TRBD1	TRBJ1-2	.	TGTGCCAGCAGTTCCTCCGGGACAGGGGTGCAGGGCTACACCTTC	CASSSSGTGVQGYTF
TRBV5-1	TRBD2	TRBJ2-3	few	TGCGCCTCCGCGGTAGCGGGGGTTGGGGATACGCAGTATTTT	CASAVAGVGDTQYF
TRBV11-2	.	TRBJ2-7	.	TGTGCCAGCAGCTTAGGCCAGGGATTCTCCTACGAGCAGTACTTC	CASSLGQGFSYEQYF
TRBV28	.	TRBJ2-3	.	TGTGCCAGCAGCTCCCTGCGCTGGTTGGATACGCAGTATTTT	CASSSLRWLDTQYF
TRBV9	TRBD1	TRBJ2-5	.	TGTGCCAGCAGCGTAGGAGGGGGCACGGAGACCCAGTACTTC	CASSVGGGTETQYF
TRBV28	.	TRBJ1-4	few	TGTGCCAGCGGTCTGGGAGATGAAAAACTGTTTTTT	CASGLGDEKLFF
TRBV25-1	TRBD1	TRBJ2-5	.	TGTGCCAGCAGAAGGACAGGGGATTGGGAAGAGACCCAGTACTTC	CASRRTGDWEETQYF
TRBV4-2	TRBD1	TRBJ2-4	.	TGTGCCAGCAGCCAAAGGGACAGGGGGAAAAACATTCAGTACTTC	CASSQRDRGKNIQYF
TRBV2	.	TRBJ2-7	.	TGTGCCAGCACGAAACATATCTACGAGCAGTACTTC	CASTKHIYEQYF
TRBV5-6	TRBD1	TRBJ1-1	few	TGTGCCAGCAGCAGAACAGGGGTGGGTGAAGCTTTCTTT	CASSRTGVGEAFF
TRBV4-1	.	TRBJ2-3	.	TGCGCCAGCAGCCCCCTTGAGGGGGGACTAACAGATACGCAGTATTTT	CASSPLEGGLTDTQYF
TRBV7-6	TRBD2	TRBJ2-3	.	TGTGCCAGCAGCTCAGGACTAGTTTATAGCACAGATACGCAGTATTTT	CASSSGLVYSTDTQYF
TRBV4-2	TRBD1	TRBJ2-7	.	TGTGCCAGCAGCCAAGATGGTCTGGCAGGGGGCACCCCCTACGAGCAGTACTTC	CASSQDGLAGGTPYEQYF
TRBV6-1	TRBD2	TRBJ2-7	.	TGTGCCAGCAGTGAATGGGGTTTGGGTGCGGGAGGGCTATACGAGCAGTACTTC	CASSEWGLGAGGLYEQYF